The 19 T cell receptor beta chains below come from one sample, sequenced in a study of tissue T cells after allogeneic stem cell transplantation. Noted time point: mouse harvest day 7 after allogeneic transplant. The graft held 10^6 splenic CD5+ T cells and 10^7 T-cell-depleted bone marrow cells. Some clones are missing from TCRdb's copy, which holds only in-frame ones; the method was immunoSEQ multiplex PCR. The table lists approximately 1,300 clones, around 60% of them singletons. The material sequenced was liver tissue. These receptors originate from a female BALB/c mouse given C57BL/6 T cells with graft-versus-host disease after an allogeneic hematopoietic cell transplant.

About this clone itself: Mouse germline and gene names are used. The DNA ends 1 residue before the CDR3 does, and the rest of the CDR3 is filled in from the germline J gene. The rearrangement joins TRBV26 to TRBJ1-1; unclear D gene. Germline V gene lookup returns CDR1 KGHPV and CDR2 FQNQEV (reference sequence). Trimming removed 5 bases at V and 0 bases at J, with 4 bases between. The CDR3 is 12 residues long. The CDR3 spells CASSGQNTEVFF. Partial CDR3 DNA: TGTGCCAGCAGTGGACAGAACACAGAAGTCTTC.

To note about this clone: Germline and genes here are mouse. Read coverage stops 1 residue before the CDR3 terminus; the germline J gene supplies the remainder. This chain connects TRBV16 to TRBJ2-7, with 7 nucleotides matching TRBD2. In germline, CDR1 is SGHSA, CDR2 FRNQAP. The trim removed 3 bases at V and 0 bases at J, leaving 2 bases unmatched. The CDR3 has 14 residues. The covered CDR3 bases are TGTGCAAGCAGCTTTACTGGGGTCTCCTATGAACAGTAC. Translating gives CASSFTGVSYEQY. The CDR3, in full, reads CASSFTGVSYEQYF.

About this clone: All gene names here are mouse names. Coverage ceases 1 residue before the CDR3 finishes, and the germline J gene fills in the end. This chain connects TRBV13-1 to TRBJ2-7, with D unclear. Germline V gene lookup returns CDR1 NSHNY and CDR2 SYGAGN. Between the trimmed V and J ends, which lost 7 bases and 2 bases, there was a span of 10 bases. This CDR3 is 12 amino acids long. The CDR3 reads CASSPPPYEQYF. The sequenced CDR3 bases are TGTGCCAGCTCTCCCCCCCCCTATGAACAGTAC.

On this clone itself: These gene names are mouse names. CDR3 DNA, as far as it was read: TGTGCCAGCAGCCGACAGGGGGCCGGGCAGCTCTAC. It translates to CASSRQGAGQLY. The entire CDR3 is CASSRQGAGQLYF. J is TRBJ2-2 and V is TRBV5, with 9 positions matching TRBD1. The CDR3 is cut off 1 residue early in the read; its end comes from the germline J gene. This CDR3 region has 13 residues. V shed 4 bases and J 6 bases; nucleotides not matched to a gene: 0. Germline CDR1 LGHNA, CDR2 YNLKQL (reference sequence).

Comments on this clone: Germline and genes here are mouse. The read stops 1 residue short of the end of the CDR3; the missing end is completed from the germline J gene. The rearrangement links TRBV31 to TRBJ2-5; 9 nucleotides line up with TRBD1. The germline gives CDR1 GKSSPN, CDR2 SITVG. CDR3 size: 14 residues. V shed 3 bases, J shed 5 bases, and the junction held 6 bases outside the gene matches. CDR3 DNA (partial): TGTGCCTGGAGCCCGGGACAGGGTCGAGACACCCAGTAC. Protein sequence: CAWSPGQGRDTQY. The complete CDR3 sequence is CAWSPGQGRDTQYF.

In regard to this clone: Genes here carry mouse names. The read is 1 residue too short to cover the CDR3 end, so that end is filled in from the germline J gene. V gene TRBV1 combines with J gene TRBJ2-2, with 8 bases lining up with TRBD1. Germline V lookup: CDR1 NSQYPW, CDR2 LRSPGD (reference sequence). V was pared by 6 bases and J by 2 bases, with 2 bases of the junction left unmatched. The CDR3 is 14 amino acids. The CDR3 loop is CTCRDRENTGQLYF. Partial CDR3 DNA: TGCACCTGCAGGGACAGGGAGAACACCGGGCAGCTCTAC.

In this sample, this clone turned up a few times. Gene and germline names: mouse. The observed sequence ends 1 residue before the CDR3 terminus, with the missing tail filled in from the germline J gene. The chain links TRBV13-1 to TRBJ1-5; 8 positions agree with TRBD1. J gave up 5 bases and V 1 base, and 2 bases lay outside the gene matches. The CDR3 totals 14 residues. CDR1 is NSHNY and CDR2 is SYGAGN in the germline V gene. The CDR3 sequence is CASSDRTGHQAPLF. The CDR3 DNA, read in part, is TGTGCCAGCAGTGATCGGACAGGGCACCAGGCTCCGCTT.

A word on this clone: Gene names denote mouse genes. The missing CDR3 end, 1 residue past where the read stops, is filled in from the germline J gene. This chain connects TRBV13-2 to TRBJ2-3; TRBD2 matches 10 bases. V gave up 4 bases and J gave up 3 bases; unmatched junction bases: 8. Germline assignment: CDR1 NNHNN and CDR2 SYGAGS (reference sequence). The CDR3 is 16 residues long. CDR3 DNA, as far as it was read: TGTGCCAGCGGTTTTCCCCGGGACTGGGGAGCAGAAACGCTGTAT. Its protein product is CASGFPRDWGAETLY. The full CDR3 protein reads CASGFPRDWGAETLYF.

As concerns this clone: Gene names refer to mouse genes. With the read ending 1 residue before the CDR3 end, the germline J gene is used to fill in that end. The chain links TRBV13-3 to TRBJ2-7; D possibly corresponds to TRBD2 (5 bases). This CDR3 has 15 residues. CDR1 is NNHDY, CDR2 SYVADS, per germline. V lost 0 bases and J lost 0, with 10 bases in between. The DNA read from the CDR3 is TGTGCCAGCAGTGATGCTGGGAGGAGCTCCTATGAACAGTAC. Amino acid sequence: CASSDAGRSSYEQY. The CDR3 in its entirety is CASSDAGRSSYEQYF.

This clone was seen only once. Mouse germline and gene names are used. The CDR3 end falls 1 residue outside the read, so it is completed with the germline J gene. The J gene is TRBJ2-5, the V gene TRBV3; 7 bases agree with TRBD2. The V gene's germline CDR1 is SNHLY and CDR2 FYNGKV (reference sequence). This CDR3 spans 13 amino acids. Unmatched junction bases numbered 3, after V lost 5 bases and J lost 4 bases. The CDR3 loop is CASSPDWEDTQYF. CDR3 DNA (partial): TGTGCCAGCAGCCCAGACTGGGAAGACACCCAGTAC.

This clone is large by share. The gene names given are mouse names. The sequenced part of the CDR3 DNA is TGTGCCAGCAGTTTCTCTGGGGGGGCTTATGAACAGTAC. Amino acids: CASSFSGGAYEQY. The complete CDR3 protein is CASSFSGGAYEQYF. The J gene is TRBJ2-7, the V gene TRBV15; TRBD2 matches at 10 bases. The CDR3 goes on 1 residue after the read ends, and that part is filled in from the germline J gene. In germline, CDR1 is SGHND, CDR2 FRSKSL. Germline trimming cut 3 bases from V and 4 bases from J; bases unmatched to any gene: 3. The CDR3 runs to 14 residues.

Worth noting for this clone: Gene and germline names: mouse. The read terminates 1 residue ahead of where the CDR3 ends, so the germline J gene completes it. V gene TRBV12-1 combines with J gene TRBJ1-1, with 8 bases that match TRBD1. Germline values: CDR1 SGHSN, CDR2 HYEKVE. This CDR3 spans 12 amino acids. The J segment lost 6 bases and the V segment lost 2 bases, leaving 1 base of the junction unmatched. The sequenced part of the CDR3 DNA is TGTGCCAGCTCTCCAGGGGGCCCAGAAGTCTTC. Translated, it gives CASSPGGPEVF. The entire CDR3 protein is CASSPGGPEVFF. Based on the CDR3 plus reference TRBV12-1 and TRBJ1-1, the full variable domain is DSGVVQSPRHIIKEKGGRSVLTCIPISGHSNVVWYQQTLGKELKFLIQHYEKVERDKGFLPSRFSVQQFDDYHSEMNMSALELEDSAMYFCASSPGGPEVFFGKGTRLTVV.

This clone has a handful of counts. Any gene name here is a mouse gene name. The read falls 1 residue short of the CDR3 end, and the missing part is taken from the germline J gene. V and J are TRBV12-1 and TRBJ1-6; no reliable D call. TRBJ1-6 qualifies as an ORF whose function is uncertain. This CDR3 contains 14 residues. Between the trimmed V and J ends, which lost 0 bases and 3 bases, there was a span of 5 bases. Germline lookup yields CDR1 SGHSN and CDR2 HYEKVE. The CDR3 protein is CASSLDNYNSPLYF. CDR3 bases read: TGTGCCAGCTCTCTCGACAACTATAATTCGCCCCTCTAC.

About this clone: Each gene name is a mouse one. The CDR3 protein is CASSLDNTNERLFF. Incomplete CDR3 DNA: TGTGCCAGCAGCTTAGACAATACCAACGAAAGATTATTT. The genes are TRBV3 and TRBJ1-4, with D hard to call. The read comes to an end 1 residue before the CDR3 does, leaving the germline J gene to fill in the end. Germline V gene sequence: CDR1 SNHLY, CDR2 FYNGKV (reference sequence). V dropped 1 base and J dropped 3 bases, with 6 bases sitting between them. The CDR3 is 14 residues long.

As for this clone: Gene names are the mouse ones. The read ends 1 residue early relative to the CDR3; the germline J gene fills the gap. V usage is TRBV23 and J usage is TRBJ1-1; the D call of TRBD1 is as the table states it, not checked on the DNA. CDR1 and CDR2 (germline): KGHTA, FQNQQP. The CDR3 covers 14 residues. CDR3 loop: CSSSQLTTNTEVFF. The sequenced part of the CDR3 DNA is TGCTCCAGCAGTCAATTGACAACAAACACAGAAGTCTTC.

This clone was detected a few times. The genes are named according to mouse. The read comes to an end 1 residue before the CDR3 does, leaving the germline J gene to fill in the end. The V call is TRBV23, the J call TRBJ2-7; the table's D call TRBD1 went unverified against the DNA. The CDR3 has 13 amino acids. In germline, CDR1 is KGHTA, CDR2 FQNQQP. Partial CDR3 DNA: TGCTCCAGCAGTCAATCGAGGGGGAATGAACAGTAC. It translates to CSSSQSRGNEQY. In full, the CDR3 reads CSSSQSRGNEQYF.

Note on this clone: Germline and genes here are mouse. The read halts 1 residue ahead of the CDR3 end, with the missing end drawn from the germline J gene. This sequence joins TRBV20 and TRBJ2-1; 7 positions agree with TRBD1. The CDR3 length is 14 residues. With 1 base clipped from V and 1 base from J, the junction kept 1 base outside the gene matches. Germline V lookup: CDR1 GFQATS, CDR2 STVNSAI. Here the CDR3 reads CGARGQGNYAEQFF. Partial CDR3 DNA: TGTGGTGCTAGGGGACAGGGAAACTATGCTGAGCAGTTC.

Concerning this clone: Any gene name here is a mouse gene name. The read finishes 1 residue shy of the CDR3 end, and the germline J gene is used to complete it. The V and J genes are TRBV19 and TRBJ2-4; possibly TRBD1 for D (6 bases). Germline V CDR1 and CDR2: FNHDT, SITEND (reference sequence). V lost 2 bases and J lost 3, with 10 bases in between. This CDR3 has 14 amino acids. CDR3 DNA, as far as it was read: TGTGCCAGCAGTATTAACAGGGCCCAAAACACCTTGTAC. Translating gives CASSINRAQNTLY. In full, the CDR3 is CASSINRAQNTLYF.

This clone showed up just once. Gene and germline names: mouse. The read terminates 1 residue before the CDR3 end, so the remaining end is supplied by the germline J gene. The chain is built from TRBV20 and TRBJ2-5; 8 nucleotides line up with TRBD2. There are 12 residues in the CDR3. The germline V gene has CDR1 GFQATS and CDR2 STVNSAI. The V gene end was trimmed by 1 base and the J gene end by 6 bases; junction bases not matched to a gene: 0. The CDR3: CGARAGGDTQYF. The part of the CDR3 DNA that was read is TGTGGTGCTAGGGCTGGGGGGGACACCCAGTAC.